The 23 T cell receptor beta chains in this list originate from one sample, sequenced in a study of blood T cell repertoires in COVID-19. Measured with immunoSEQ multiplex PCR; TCRdb has only the in-frame clones, and not every one. The data contain about 120,000 clones, 81% of them singletons. The specimen sequenced was peripheral blood. These receptors were taken from a human donor in a cohort sampled during active COVID-19.

CDR3 sequence (DNA): TGTGCCAGCAGCTTAGGGTCGGGAGGGGCCACGACTCCGTACAATGAGCAGTTCTTC. It specifies CASSLGSGGATTPYNEQFF. J is TRBJ2-1 and V is TRBV7-8; 8 nucleotides align to TRBD2. This CDR3 is built from 19 residues. Trimming cost V 1 base and J 4 bases; bases outside gene matches: 15. CDR1 is SGHVS, CDR2 FQNEAQ, per germline.

The chain has TRBV14 and TRBJ1-5; 7 bases are a match to TRBD1. CDR3 length: 14 residues. The V and J ends lost 3 bases and 3 bases, in that order; junction bases with no gene match: 2. From germline, CDR1 is SGHDN and CDR2 FVKESK. CDR3 residues: CASSHGQVNQPQHF. The DNA of the CDR3 is TGTGCCAGCAGCCACGGACAGGTCAATCAGCCCCAGCATTTT.

With respect to this clone: Other DNA sequences within the sample encode an identical CDR3. This sequence joins TRBV6-5 and TRBJ2-1; 9 bases match TRBD2. Per the germline V gene, CDR1 is MNHEY and CDR2 is SVGAGI. V gave up 3 bases and J gave up 4 bases; unmatched junction bases: 7. This CDR3 spans 16 amino acids. The CDR3 DNA is TGTGCCAGCAGTTATAGAATTAGCGGGGGATACAATGAGCAGTTCTTC. Its translation: CASSYRISGGYNEQFF.

This chain links TRBV2 with TRBJ1-5, with D possibly TRBD1 on 6 matching bases. There are 13 residues in the CDR3. V was trimmed by 4 bases and J by 2 bases, leaving 6 bases between them. The germline V gene has CDR1 SNHLY and CDR2 FYNNEI. The CDR3 DNA is TGTGCCAGCAGTGGACAGGGCAATCAGCCCCAGCATTTT. Amino acid sequence: CASSGQGNQPQHF.

Here the CDR3 reads CSVLTNYNEQFF. CDR3 in DNA: TGCAGCGTACTAACAAATTACAATGAGCAGTTCTTC. V usage is TRBV29-1 and J usage is TRBJ2-1; D call uncertain. The CDR3 loop spans 12 amino acids. Deletions cut 6 bases from V and 4 bases from J, with 10 bases between. The germline CDR1 and CDR2 sequences are SQVTM and ANQGSEA.

CDR3 coding DNA: TGTGCCAGCACCTTTCGGGTCGGAGATAGCAATCAGCCCCAGCATTTT. This codes for CASTFRVGDSNQPQHF. The V and J genes are TRBV6-6 and TRBJ1-5; D gene uncertain. The ends were cut back, 7 bases at V and 0 bases at J, with 16 bases in the middle. The CDR3 totals 16 residues. Germline V lookup: CDR1 MNHNY, CDR2 SVGAGI (reference sequence).

By sample share, this clone is medium-sized. The V call is TRBV7-9, the J call TRBJ1-1; D might be TRBD1 (6 bases). V gave up 3 bases and J gave up 5 bases, with 10 bases separating them. CDR1 and CDR2 from the germline V gene are SEHNR and FQNEAQ (reference sequence). This CDR3 has 13 residues. The CDR3 sequence is CASSFQQGTEAFF. For the CDR3, the DNA is TGTGCCAGCAGCTTCCAACAGGGAACTGAAGCTTTCTTT.

The chain links TRBV27 to TRBJ1-2; 12 nucleotides agree with TRBD1. V gave up 7 bases and J gave up 4 bases; unmatched junction bases: 4. Germline lookup yields CDR1 MNHEY and CDR2 SMNVEV (reference sequence). CDR3 size: 14 residues. The CDR3 DNA reads as TGTGCCAGCACCTCGGGACAGGGGGCCTATGGCTACACCTTC. Amino acids: CASTSGQGAYGYTF.

The chain combines TRBV5-5 with TRBJ1-1; D not certain. From germline, CDR1 is SGHKS and CDR2 YYEKEE (reference sequence). V was clipped by 1 base and J by 1 base, with 11 bases between them. The CDR3 spans 15 residues. CDR3 region: CASSLLSISNTEAFF. CDR3 sequence (DNA): TGTGCCAGCAGCTTGTTGAGCATATCGAACACTGAAGCTTTCTTT. Full variable domain (outside the CDR3, taken from reference TRBV5-5 and TRBJ1-1): DAGVTQSPTHLIKTRGQQVTLRCSPISGHKSVSWYQQVLGQGPQFIFQYYEKEERGRGNFPDRFSARQFPNYSSELNVNALLLGDSALYLCASSLLSISNTEAFFGQGTRLTVV.

The chain is built from TRBV7-2 and TRBJ2-1, with D perhaps TRBD2 (5 bases). Germline V gene lookup returns CDR1 SGHTA and CDR2 FQGNSA. The CDR3 is made up of 17 amino acids. V shed 4 bases and J shed 7 bases, with 23 bases lying between them. CDR3 in amino acids: CASSWQGPGVRANEQFF. The CDR3 DNA reads as TGTGCCAGCAGCTGGCAAGGTCCCGGGGTTCGAGCGAATGAGCAGTTCTTC.

This clone has only a few counts. The chain recombines TRBV4-3 with TRBJ2-1; 8 bases are shared with TRBD1. V was clipped by 0 bases and J by 11 bases; unmatched bases: 3. From germline, CDR1 is LGHNA and CDR2 YSLEER. This CDR3 is 13 amino acids long. DNA for the CDR3: TGCGCCAGCAGCCAAGAGAGGGACAGGCAGCAGTTCTTC. Translating it yields CASSQERDRQQFF.

The table lists this clone with a few counts. The chain employs TRBV5-1 and TRBJ1-2, with 8 positions matching TRBD1. The CDR3 contains 15 residues. Germline lookup yields CDR1 SGHRS and CDR2 YFSETQ. Germline trimming cut 3 bases from V and 4 bases from J; bases unmatched to any gene: 8. The CDR3 DNA reads as TGCGCCAGCAGCTCCTGGACAGGGCAGGGCTATGGCTACACCTTC. Translated: CASSSWTGQGYGYTF.

The table lists this clone with a count of one. J is TRBJ1-5 and V is TRBV2; TRBD1 matches at 10 bases. The germline CDR1 and CDR2 sequences are SNHLY and FYNNEI. The ends lost 4 bases at V and 2 bases at J; junction bases unmatched: 11. The CDR3 extends over 18 amino acids. CDR3 protein: CASSVARTGGYGNQPQHF. The CDR3 DNA sequence: TGTGCCAGCAGTGTTGCGCGGACAGGGGGTTATGGCAATCAGCCCCAGCATTTT.

With regard to this clone: One junction end does not reproduce the germline sequence, and a read error may be involved. The V call is TRBV6-1, the J call TRBJ1-1, with D perhaps TRBD1 (6 bases). The CDR3 totals 13 residues. Germline CDR1 is MNHNS and CDR2 is SASEGT. CDR3 nucleotide sequence: TGTGCCAGCAGTGAATTCGTTGGGACACCTCGATCTTTT. The encoded protein is CASSEFVGTPRSF.

The V call is TRBV28, the J call TRBJ1-3; D unresolved. Trimming shortened V by 7 bases and J by 0 bases, and 7 bases separated the two germline ends. CDR3 length equals 13 residues. The germline V gene encodes CDR1 MDHEN and CDR2 SYDVKM. DNA of the CDR3: TGTGCCAGCACCGACTACTCTGGAAACACCATATATTTT. This encodes CASTDYSGNTIYF.

This clone occurred once. The rearrangement uses TRBV7-9 and TRBJ2-5; 8 bases match TRBD2. The CDR3 has 19 amino acids. Germline lookup yields CDR1 SEHNR and CDR2 FQNEAQ (reference sequence). The trim removed 1 base at V and 7 bases at J, leaving 20 bases unmatched. The CDR3 loop is CASSLVVGLAGNPKVTQYF. CDR3 sequence (DNA): TGTGCCAGCAGCTTAGTAGTCGGGCTAGCGGGCAACCCGAAGGTGACCCAGTACTTC. The full variable domain, rest sourced from reference TRBV7-9 and TRBJ2-5, is DTGVSQNPRHKITKRGQNVTFRCDPISEHNRLYWYRQTLGQGPEFLTYFQNEAQLEKSRLLSDRFSAERPKGSFSTLEIQRTEQGDSAMYLCASSLVVGLAGNPKVTQYFGPGTRLLVL.

The chain carries TRBV7-8 and TRBJ2-5; D might be TRBD2 (6 bases). Germline V gene data show CDR1 as SGHVS and CDR2 as FQNEAQ. The CDR3 runs to 13 residues. The ends were cut back, 6 bases at V and 4 bases at J, with 12 bases in the middle. The CDR3 DNA sequence: TGTGCCAGCAGGAGACTAGTGGCAGAGACCCAGTACTTC. Its translation: CASRRLVAETQYF. Together with reference TRBV7-8 and TRBJ2-5, the CDR3 gives the full variable domain: GAGVSQSPRYKVAKRGQDVALRCDPISGHVSLFWYQQALGQGPEFLTYFQNEAQLDKSGLPSDRFFAERPEGSVSTLKIQRTQQEDSAVYLCASRRLVAETQYFGPGTRLLVL.

This clone was seen a single time. The gene calls are TRBV6-1 and TRBJ1-1, with no clear D. CDR3 length equals 14 residues. Germline CDR1 and CDR2: MNHNS and SASEGT. The V end was cut by 2 bases, the J end by 4 bases, with 11 bases between. The chain's CDR3 is CASSENSLPTEAFF. DNA of the CDR3: TGTGCCAGCAGTGAAAATAGTCTGCCCACTGAAGCTTTCTTT.

V is TRBV7-2 and J is TRBJ2-6; no reliable D call. Deletions cut 0 bases from V and 0 bases from J, with 9 bases between. Germline V gives CDR1 SGHTA, CDR2 FQGNSA. The CDR3 loop spans 17 amino acids. The DNA for the CDR3 is TGTGCCAGCAGCTTAGCCGTTAGCACCTCTGGGGCCAACGTCCTGACTTTC. It codes for CASSLAVSTSGANVLTF.

The rearrangement joins TRBV11-2 to TRBJ2-7; D perhaps matches TRBD1 (5 bases). V was clipped by 3 bases and J by 9 bases, with 12 bases between them. The CDR3 sequence is 12 residues long. Germline V CDR1 and CDR2: SGHAT, FQNNGV. The CDR3 spells CASSFSPDRQYF. CDR3 DNA sequence: TGTGCCAGCAGCTTTTCCCCTGACAGGCAGTACTTC.

The rearrangement uses TRBV2 and TRBJ1-2, with D tentatively TRBD1 (6 bases). Trimming took off 7 bases at V and 4 bases at J, with 13 bases between the two ends. There are 13 residues in the CDR3. Germline lookup yields CDR1 SNHLY and CDR2 FYNNEI. The CDR3 loop is CASTFGTFYGYTF. The CDR3 DNA is TGTGCCAGCACTTTTGGGACATTCTATGGCTACACCTTC.

The chain links TRBV6-2 or TRBV6-3 to TRBJ2-7, with D maybe TRBD2 (5 bases). Germline CDR1 MNHEY, CDR2 SVGEGT. There are 14 residues in the CDR3. V lost 4 bases, J lost 3 bases, and 13 bases lay in between. The CDR3 DNA reads TGTGCCAGCAGTTCTACCGGGATGCGCTACGAGCAGTACTTC. It specifies CASSSTGMRYEQYF.

The gene calls are TRBV6-5 and TRBJ1-2; 8 nucleotides match TRBD1. The germline gives CDR1 MNHEY, CDR2 SVGAGI. The CDR3 runs 15 residues. V was pared by 5 bases and J by 3 bases, with 8 bases of the junction left unmatched. The CDR3 DNA sequence: TGTGCCAGCAGTCAACTAACAGGGGGGTACTATGGCTACACCTTC. As protein: CASSQLTGGYYGYTF.